This T cell receptor beta chain appears in the sequencing data of a study of shared clonotypes between healthy human individuals. The V and J ends lost 5 bases and 7 bases respectively, with 12 bases between them. The CDR3 length is 13 residues. CDR1 is MNHEY and CDR2 is SVGAGI in the germline V gene. Only in-frame clones appear in the TCRdb table, and some are missing; sequencing was by immunoSEQ multiplex PCR. The sample yields 550,000 to 850,000 clones, 72% seen once. This clone was detected a few times. The sequence was collected from a woman in her 30s in good health. The chain has TRBV6-5 and TRBJ2-1, with D unclear. The sample consisted of memory CD4+ T cells sorted from blood. Subset noted: CD45RA-negative fraction. The CDR3 reads CASSLDGKNEQFF. In DNA form, the CDR3 reads TGTGCCAGCAGTCTCGACGGCAAGAATGAGCAGTTCTTC.